The entry below gives a single T cell receptor beta chain sequence along with its context. What this receptor recognizes is not known. No base quality values were provided; no much bigger clone lies one nucleotide off. At the junction V is shortened by 7 bases and J by 0 bases, with 13 bases in between. Looking up the germline V gene (reference sequence) yields CDR1 LNHDA and CDR2 SQIVND. The CDR3 spans 15 residues, from the cysteine through the phenylalanine. Only the CDR3 DNA stays, 45 bases, in frame from base 1. The immunoSEQ Assay, a bias-controlled multiplex PCR, was used to amplify TCRbeta CDR3 regions from genomic DNA. The authors processed their data as follows. The number of nucleated cells in each sample was estimated from the amplification of reference gene primers within the assay. To quantify the absolute abundance of each unique TCRbeta CDR3 rearrangement, sequence reads were collapsed and filtered. For each sample, productive Simpson clonality was calculated by taking the square root of Simpson's diversity index across productive rearrangements. What TCRdb holds here is the immuneACCESS table cut down to in-frame rearrangements. Part of the clones is not present; checked against another copy, under half of the missing clones reflect an unresolved V gene, and the others are unexplained. V and J calls plus clone size are reproduced from that table; the DNA served to infer D and trimming. The sample table lists around 180,000 clones, about 88% of them with a count of one. The ten biggest clones cover approximately 24% of the sample.

These data are taken from a study of blood T cell repertoires in COVID-19 (dated by TCRdb to the early 2020s). Describing the broader study: Samples from collaborators originated in the United States, Italy and Spain and spanned both the acute and convalescent phases of COVID-19. Where available, HLA class I and class II types were taken from metadata supplied by the sample provider and were not determined by assay-based typing. The sample metadata nearly always contained a de-identified subject ID, COVID-19 status, age in years and sex. The material from the prospective study consisted of cDNA or gDNA derived from T cells, B-cell-depleted T cells, or PBMCs. The dataset comprised deeply sampled blood TCRbeta repertoires from subjects exposed to, actively infected with, or recovered from COVID-19. The repertoires were made available in a free public database intended to serve as a resource for research on the immune response to SARS-CoV-2. Samples were obtained from the ongoing ImmuneRACE study (first 160 participants) and from over a thousand subjects provided by 6 global collaborators. Results and caveats for the whole study, not just this receptor: The amount of clinical and demographic metadata varied by source and participant and was provided uncurated.

The collaborating institutions used their own protocols to collect whole blood in K2EDTA tubes. For TCRbeta analysis, collaborators shipped samples as frozen whole blood, isolated PBMCs, or DNA extracted from either of those sample types. The sequence is built from TRBV19 and TRBJ1-3; matching of 6 bases hints at TRBD1 as the D gene. The specimen sequenced was peripheral blood. The TCR originated in a man between 60 and 70 years old with acute or convalescent COVID-19. The DNA is as follows: TGTGCCAGTACCCTAGAGGACAGCTCTGGAAACACCATATATTTT. Its coded protein is CASTLEDSSGNTIYF.